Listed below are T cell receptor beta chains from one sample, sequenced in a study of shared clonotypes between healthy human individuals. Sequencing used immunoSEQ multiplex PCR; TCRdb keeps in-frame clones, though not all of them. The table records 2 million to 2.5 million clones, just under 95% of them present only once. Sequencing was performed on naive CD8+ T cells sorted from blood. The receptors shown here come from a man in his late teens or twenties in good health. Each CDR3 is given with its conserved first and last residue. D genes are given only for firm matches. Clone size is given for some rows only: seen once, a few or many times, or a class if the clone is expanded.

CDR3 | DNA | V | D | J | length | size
CAYTTGGFSNEQFF | TGTGCCTACACGACAGGGGGCTTTTCGAATGAGCAGTTCTTC | TRBV30 | TRBD1 | TRBJ2-1 | 14 | once
CASSSPQETQYF | TGCGCCAGCAGCTCCCCCCAAGAGACCCAGTACTTC | TRBV5-1 | . | TRBJ2-5 | 12 | .
CASSLFSLEQYF | TGTGCCAGCAGCTTATTTAGTCTCGAGCAGTACTTC | TRBV7-9 | . | TRBJ2-7 | 12 | .
CASSRDPMGEQYF | TGTGCCAGCTCCCGGGACCCCATGGGCGAGCAGTACTTC | TRBV6-5 | . | TRBJ2-7 | 13 | .
CASSSRTGTREQYF | TGTGCCAGCAGCTCGAGGACAGGGACGAGGGAGCAGTACTTC | TRBV11-2 | TRBD1 | TRBJ2-7 | 14 | .
CASSQGYDEQFF | TGCGCCAGCAGCCAAGGCTACGATGAGCAGTTCTTC | TRBV4-3 | . | TRBJ2-1 | 12 | once
CASSDYGTDTQYF | TGTGCCAGTAGCGACTACGGCACAGATACGCAGTATTTT | TRBV27 | . | TRBJ2-3 | 13 | .
CALGSMTSGYYEQYF | TGTGCCCTTGGAAGTATGACTAGCGGGTACTACGAGCAGTACTTC | TRBV30 | TRBD2 | TRBJ2-7 | 15 | .
CASSPDRVGYTF | TGTGCCAGCAGCCCAGACAGGGTCGGCTACACCTTC | TRBV7-6 | TRBD1 | TRBJ1-2 | 12 | .
CASSSGGGGGGSPLHF | TGTGCCAGCAGCTCGGGAGGAGGGGGAGGGGGTTCACCCCTCCACTTT | TRBV5-6 | . | TRBJ1-6 | 16 | .
CASSLRGSTDGETQYF | TGTGCCAGCAGTTTACGGGGATCCACGGATGGGGAGACCCAGTACTTC | TRBV28 | . | TRBJ2-5 | 16 | .
CASRDRTLSYEQYF | TGTGCCAGCAGGGATAGGACTCTCTCTTATGAGCAGTACTTC | TRBV2 | . | TRBJ2-7 | 14 | .
CASSLSGESTYEQYF | TGTGCCAGCAGCTTATCAGGGGAGTCCACCTACGAGCAGTACTTC | TRBV7-9 | . | TRBJ2-7 | 15 | .
CASSFGLDYEQYF | TGTGCCAGCAGCTTCGGACTAGACTACGAGCAGTACTTC | TRBV5-6 | TRBD2 | TRBJ2-7 | 13 | .
CASSLTRTVQGEKLFF | TGTGCCAGCAGCCTCACCCGGACAGTTCAGGGAGAAAAACTGTTTTTT | TRBV5-8 | . | TRBJ1-4 | 16 | .
CASSLELAGADTQYF | TGTGCCAGCAGCTTAGAGTTGGCGGGAGCAGATACGCAGTATTTT | TRBV13 | TRBD2 | TRBJ2-3 | 15 | once
CASSLGTELTYEQYF | TGTGCCAGCTCACTAGGGACAGAACTTACCTACGAGCAGTACTTC | TRBV18 | TRBD1 | TRBJ2-7 | 15 | .